The next 27 T cell receptor beta chains were all read from a single sample in a study of shared clonotypes between healthy human individuals. TCRdb's copy holds only in-frame clones and misses some; the assay was immunoSEQ multiplex PCR. This sample has about 2.3 million clones; 80% to 95% occur once, and the top ten carry 0.37%. Sequenced input: naive CD4+ T cells from PBMCs. Described subset: CD45RA+ positively selected. The origin of the receptors is a man younger than 30 in good health. Some clones in this sample may be carry-over from other donors' samples.

V gene TRBV2 combines with J gene TRBJ2-7; D not resolved. The V end lost 3 bases, the J end lost 0 bases, and 18 bases lay between the germline ends. This CDR3 contains 17 residues. The V gene's germline CDR1 is SNHLY and CDR2 FYNNEI. CDR3 sequence (DNA): TGTGCCAGCAGTGATCCCGAAGTTTGGGAATTCTCCTACGAGCAGTACTTC. Translating it yields CASSDPEVWEFSYEQYF.

The gene calls are TRBV27 and TRBJ2-7; D is undetermined. CDR1 is MNHEY and CDR2 is SMNVEV in the germline V gene (reference sequence). The CDR3 has 13 amino acids. Deletions cut 3 bases from V and 3 bases from J, with 9 bases between. CDR3 DNA: TGTGCCAGCAGTTTGTTCAGAGGCTACGAGCAGTACTTC. Translating gives CASSLFRGYEQYF.

The V and J genes are TRBV28 and TRBJ1-3, with 8 bases aligning to TRBD1. CDR1 and CDR2 from the germline V gene are MDHEN and SYDVKM. With V trimmed by 8 bases and J by 3 bases, 12 bases remained unmatched. This CDR3 has 16 amino acids. The CDR3 is CASRGRQGALGNTIYF. Written as DNA, the CDR3 is TGTGCCAGCCGCGGAAGGCAGGGGGCGCTTGGAAACACCATATATTTT. Drawing the rest from reference TRBV28 and TRBJ1-3, the complete variable domain is DVKVTQSSRYLVKRTGEKVFLECVQDMDHENMFWYRQDPGLGLRLIYFSYDVKMKEKGDIPEGYSVSREKKERFSLILESASTNQTSMYLCASRGRQGALGNTIYFGEGSWLTVV.

This clone has a handful of counts. Written as DNA, the CDR3 is TGTGCCAGCATCCCATGGGGGTACACTGAAGCTTTCTTT. Amino acids: CASIPWGYTEAFF. The chain combines TRBV6-1 with TRBJ1-1; possibly TRBD1 for D (5 bases). Trimming cost V 7 bases and J 3 bases, with 12 bases left between them. The CDR3 is made up of 13 amino acids. Germline V gene data show CDR1 as MNHNS and CDR2 as SASEGT.

This CDR3 is CASSLVGTGAANTEAFF. The CDR3 nucleotides are TGTGCCAGCAGCTTAGTTGGGACAGGGGCCGCAAACACTGAAGCTTTCTTT. The chain recombines TRBV7-2 with TRBJ1-1, with 10 bases aligning to TRBD1. Trimming cost V 1 base and J 2 bases; bases outside gene matches: 7. This CDR3 comprises 17 residues. Germline CDR1 SGHTA, CDR2 FQGNSA.

This clone was observed a single time. This sequence joins TRBV10-2 and TRBJ2-5; a weak D match, TRBD1 (7 bases). Trimming took 5 bases from V and 5 from J, leaving 15 bases between them. The germline V gene has CDR1 WSHSY and CDR2 SAAADI. The CDR3 sequence is 14 residues long. The CDR3 nucleotides are TGCGCCAGCAGTATCCAGGGGGGCCAGGAGACCCAGTACTTC. This codes for CASSIQGGQETQYF.

CDR3: CASSLQGAGETQYF. CDR3 in DNA: TGTGCCAGCAGCTTACAGGGGGCGGGCGAGACCCAGTACTTC. This chain links TRBV7-7 with TRBJ2-5, with 8 bases fitting TRBD1. The CDR3 has 14 residues. Per the germline V gene, CDR1 is SSHAT and CDR2 is FNYEAQ (reference sequence). The V gene end was trimmed by 2 bases and the J gene end by 5 bases; junction bases not matched to a gene: 4.

This chain connects TRBV11-2 to TRBJ2-1; D possibly matches TRBD1 or TRBD2 (5 bases each). CDR1 is SGHAT, CDR2 FQNNGV, per germline. The CDR3 extends over 15 amino acids. With 3 bases removed from V and 9 bases from J, the gap between germline ends came to 18 bases. CDR3 DNA sequence: TGTGCCAGCAGCTTGCAGGGATCAGCGGCCAGTGAGCAGTTCTTC. This gives the protein CASSLQGSAASEQFF.

The chain recombines TRBV6-6 with TRBJ1-5; TRBD1 might be the D (5 bases). This CDR3 is 16 amino acids long. The germline V gene has CDR1 MNHNY and CDR2 SVGAGI (reference sequence). Trimming stripped 2 bases from V and 11 bases from J, with 22 bases between. CDR3: CASSYPLGGTRSSQHF. In DNA form, the CDR3 reads TGTGCCAGCAGTTACCCGCTTGGGGGGACTAGGTCGTCCCAGCATTTT.

The V gene is TRBV28, the J gene TRBJ1-4; 11 nucleotides match TRBD1. The CDR3 consists of 14 residues. The germline CDR1 and CDR2 sequences are MDHEN and SYDVKM. V was pared by 6 bases and J by 8 bases, with 5 bases of the junction left unmatched. As DNA, the CDR3 is TGTGCCAGCAGGGAGGGACAGGGGGAGGAAAAACTGTTTTTT. It encodes CASREGQGEEKLFF.

This sequence joins TRBV6-6 and TRBJ1-3; the D is unclear. The V gene's germline CDR1 is MNHNY and CDR2 SVGAGI (reference sequence). V lost 6 bases to trimming and J lost 9 bases, with 12 bases between them. The CDR3 has 12 amino acids. This CDR3 reads CASSPLPGTIYF. The CDR3 DNA follows: TGTGCCAGCAGCCCCCTGCCAGGCACCATATATTTT.

V is TRBV10-3 and J is TRBJ2-7, with D perhaps TRBD1 (6 bases). The V end was cut by 11 bases, the J end by 3 bases, with 14 bases between. Germline V gene sequence: CDR1 ENHRY, CDR2 SYGVKD. The CDR3 spans 12 residues. CDR3 protein: CAATRDIYEQYF. The DNA of the CDR3 is TGTGCCGCCACAAGGGACATCTACGAGCAGTACTTC.

The V gene is TRBV29-1, the J gene TRBJ2-2, with 8 bases fitting TRBD1. The germline CDR1 and CDR2 sequences are SQVTM and ANQGSEA. V was pared by 6 bases and J by 4 bases, with 7 bases of the junction left unmatched. CDR3 length: 14 amino acids. The CDR3 loop is CSVERTGITGELFF. CDR3 in DNA: TGCAGCGTGGAAAGGACAGGGATCACCGGGGAGCTGTTTTTT.

This chain links TRBV7-8 with TRBJ1-3; TRBD1 is a possible D gene (5 bases). Germline V gene lookup returns CDR1 SGHVS and CDR2 FQNEAQ. The CDR3 is 14 residues long. Trimming removed 5 bases from V and 5 bases from J, with 13 bases in between. CDR3 nucleotide sequence: TGTGCCAGCAGCCCCCCGGGACGGAGAAACACCATATATTTT. Translation: CASSPPGRRNTIYF.

Worth noting for this clone: The same CDR3 arises from other DNA sequences in this sample as well. The chain combines TRBV6-4 with TRBJ2-7, with D possibly matching TRBD1 (6 bases). V shed 7 bases and J shed 1 base, with 14 bases lying between them. The V gene's germline CDR1 is MRHNA and CDR2 SNTAGT. The CDR3 loop spans 14 amino acids. CDR3 loop: CASKPDRTSYEQYF. The CDR3 nucleotides read TGTGCCAGCAAACCCGACAGGACATCCTACGAGCAGTACTTC.

The sample holds one count of this clone. This CDR3 is also generated by other DNA sequences in the sample. V is TRBV20-1 and J is TRBJ2-5, with D unresolved. V was clipped by 1 base and J by 4 bases, with 4 bases between them. The germline V gene encodes CDR1 DFQATT and CDR2 SNEGSKA (reference sequence). This CDR3 is 11 amino acids long. The CDR3 coding sequence is TGCAGTGCTAGAGCTAGAGAGACCCAGTACTTC. Translation gives CSARARETQYF.

V gene TRBV5-1 combines with J gene TRBJ2-2; the match to TRBD2 covers 7 bases. This CDR3 has 16 residues. Germline CDR1 reads SGHRS; CDR2 reads YFSETQ. V was clipped by 0 bases and J by 1 base; unmatched bases: 3. The CDR3 coding sequence is TGCGCCAGCAGCTTGGATCCTAGCGGGAACACCGGGGAGCTGTTTTTT. This translates into CASSLDPSGNTGELFF.

Details on this clone: One junction end disagrees with the germline gene, perhaps due to a read error. The gene calls are TRBV10-3 and TRBJ2-2, with D maybe TRBD1 (8 bases). This CDR3 is built from 16 residues. Per germline, CDR1 ENHRY and CDR2 SYGVKD. The DNA for the CDR3 is TGTGCCGTCAGGGGAGGGACAGGTGATAACACCGGGGAGCTGTTTTTT. Translation gives CAVRGGTGDNTGELFF.

The V and J genes are TRBV5-6 and TRBJ1-4, with 8 nucleotides matching TRBD1. CDR1 and CDR2 (germline): SGHDT, YYEEEE. This CDR3 comprises 16 residues. V lost 3 bases, J lost 8 bases, and 12 bases stayed unmatched. CDR3 nucleotides: TGTGCCAGCAGCTCAGACCGGGACAGGATGGGGGAAAAACTGTTTTTT. Its translation is CASSSDRDRMGEKLFF.

To note about this clone: The same CDR3 arises from other DNA sequences in this sample as well. The chain links TRBV7-2 to TRBJ2-1; 12 bases fit TRBD2. The CDR3 has 15 amino acids. The germline V gene encodes CDR1 SGHTA and CDR2 FQGNSA. Losses at the gene ends were 4 bases for V and 4 bases for J; bases not matched to a gene: 2. The CDR3 coding sequence is TGTGCCAGCAGCTGGACTAGCGGGACTTACAATGAGCAGTTCTTC. It specifies CASSWTSGTYNEQFF.

This clone was seen a single time. This chain joins TRBV28 and TRBJ2-3, with D possibly TRBD2 on 6 matching bases. Trimming removed 2 bases at V and 11 bases at J, with 11 bases between. Germline V gene sequence: CDR1 MDHEN, CDR2 SYDVKM. This CDR3 contains 12 residues. The CDR3 nucleotides are TGTGCCAGCAGTTTAGGGGAGGTTGAGCAGTATTTT. The encoded protein is CASSLGEVEQYF.

This rearrangement joins TRBV5-4 to TRBJ2-7; 8 bases match TRBD1. Germline trimming cut 3 bases from V and 3 bases from J; bases unmatched to any gene: 8. CDR1 is SGHNT and CDR2 is YYREEE in the germline V gene (reference sequence). The CDR3 totals 15 residues. CDR3 bases: TGTGCCAGCAGCTCGCCACGTACAGGGGGCTACGAGCAGTACTTC. Its protein is CASSSPRTGGYEQYF.

The chain has TRBV19 and TRBJ1-5; no clear D. V lost 4 bases, J lost 3 bases, and 10 bases lay in between. The germline CDR1 and CDR2 sequences are LNHDA and SQIVND (reference sequence). The CDR3 covers 14 residues. Written as DNA, the CDR3 is TGTGCCAGTAGTAGGGCACGCGCCAATCAGCCCCAGCATTTT. Its translation is CASSRARANQPQHF.

This chain connects TRBV7-9 to TRBJ2-1; 9 nucleotides match TRBD1. This CDR3 comprises 15 residues. Germline trimming cut 9 bases from V and 8 bases from J; bases unmatched to any gene: 14. Germline CDR1 and CDR2: SEHNR and FQNEAQ (reference sequence). CDR3 nucleotides: TGTGCCAGTACTGACAGGGGGTCCCTTAGGGATGAGCAGTTCTTC. Translated, it gives CASTDRGSLRDEQFF. Complete variable domain (other parts from reference TRBV7-9 and TRBJ2-1): DTGVSQNPRHKITKRGQNVTFRCDPISEHNRLYWYRQTLGQGPEFLTYFQNEAQLEKSRLLSDRFSAERPKGSFSTLEIQRTEQGDSAMYLCASTDRGSLRDEQFFGPGTRLTVL.

V is TRBV6-5 and J is TRBJ2-7, with TRBD2 identical over 9 bases. The CDR3 is 15 residues long. Germline CDR1 and CDR2: MNHEY and SVGAGI. Losses at the gene ends were 5 bases for V and 3 bases for J; bases not matched to a gene: 8. The CDR3 DNA reads as TGTGCCAGCAGTCTTCAACTAGCGGGCTACTACGAGCAGTACTTC. It specifies CASSLQLAGYYEQYF.

Note on this clone: This same CDR3 is encoded by further DNA sequences in the sample. The chain joins TRBV9 to TRBJ1-2, with a weak D call TRBD1 (5 bases). CDR1 is SGDLS, CDR2 YYNGEE, per germline. V shed 2 bases and J shed 8 bases, with 10 bases lying between them. CDR3 size: 12 residues. CDR3 protein: CASSVTGGGYTF. DNA for the CDR3: TGTGCCAGCAGCGTGACGGGGGGAGGCTACACCTTC.

CDR3 in amino acids: CAISDIKLARSTDTQYF. CDR3 coding DNA: TGTGCCATCAGTGATATAAAACTAGCGCGGAGCACAGATACGCAGTATTTT. The gene calls are TRBV10-3 and TRBJ2-3, with 7 positions matching TRBD2. The V gene end was trimmed by 3 bases and the J gene end by 0 bases; junction bases not matched to a gene: 9. CDR3 length equals 17 residues. Germline V gene sequence: CDR1 ENHRY, CDR2 SYGVKD.